A selection of T cell receptor beta chains follows, all from one sample in a study of human thymus T cells. Assay: immunoSEQ multiplex PCR; the TCRdb copy retains only in-frame clones and omits some. The top ten clones hold over 0.15% of a sample with 46,000 or so clones, approximately 95% of them seen once. Sequenced sample: blood. Receptor source: a girl under three years old with a congenital heart defect but otherwise immunologically healthy. The CDR3 runs from the conserved cysteine through the conserved F or W. The order of the fields is V gene, J gene, clone size, D gene, CDR3 DNA, CDR3 protein. The D gene is left open where the match is weak. Clone size is given for some rows only: seen once, a few or many times, or a class if the clone is expanded.

V gene: TRBV29-1; J gene: TRBJ2-1; clone size: NA; D gene: TRBD2; CDR3 DNA: TGCAGCGTTGAAAAGAGGTGGACTAGCGGGAGGGTGGGGAATGAGCAGTTCTTC; CDR3 protein: CSVEKRWTSGRVGNEQFF
V gene: TRBV11-2; J gene: TRBJ1-1; clone size: NA; D gene: TRBD1; CDR3 DNA: TGTGCCAGCCTAGGACAGGGATGGACTGAAGCTTTCTTT; CDR3 protein: CASLGQGWTEAFF
V gene: TRBV6-6; J gene: TRBJ1-1; clone size: NA; D gene: NA; CDR3 DNA: TGTGCCAGCAGTTACGTGGTACCTGAAGCTTTCTTT; CDR3 protein: CASSYVVPEAFF
V gene: TRBV5-4; J gene: TRBJ1-2; clone size: NA; D gene: NA; CDR3 DNA: TGTGCCAGCAGCTCAGGGGTGAACTATGGCTACACCTTC; CDR3 protein: CASSSGVNYGYTF
V gene: TRBV5-5; J gene: TRBJ2-4; clone size: NA; D gene: TRBD1; CDR3 DNA: TGTGCCAGCAGCCCTCATCGGACAGGGGGGCTAAACATTCAGTACTTC; CDR3 protein: CASSPHRTGGLNIQYF
V gene: TRBV6-6; J gene: TRBJ2-7; clone size: NA; D gene: TRBD2; CDR3 DNA: TGTGCCAGCAGTGCCAACCTAGCGGGACCTTACGAGCAGTACTTC; CDR3 protein: CASSANLAGPYEQYF
V gene: TRBV19; J gene: TRBJ2-3; clone size: NA; D gene: TRBD2; CDR3 DNA: TGTGCCAGTAGTCGGCCTAGCGGGCCACAAGATACGCAGTATTTT; CDR3 protein: CASSRPSGPQDTQYF
V gene: TRBV28; J gene: TRBJ2-7; clone size: once; D gene: NA; CDR3 DNA: TGTGCCAGCAGTTTGGCAGGGGTTTACGAGCAGTACTTC; CDR3 protein: CASSLAGVYEQYF
V gene: TRBV10-3; J gene: TRBJ2-3; clone size: NA; D gene: TRBD2; CDR3 DNA: TGTGCCATCAGTGAGCCCGGAACTAGCGGGCGACGCACAGATACGCAGTATTTT; CDR3 protein: CAISEPGTSGRRTDTQYF
V gene: TRBV7-7; J gene: TRBJ2-3; clone size: NA; D gene: TRBD2; CDR3 DNA: TGTGCTAGCAGCCCACTAGCGGGAGGTATAGATACGCAGTATTTT; CDR3 protein: CASSPLAGGIDTQYF
V gene: TRBV7-9; J gene: TRBJ1-5; clone size: NA; D gene: NA; CDR3 DNA: TGTGCCAGCAGTCCCGGGACGGTCAATCAGCCCCAGCATTTT; CDR3 protein: CASSPGTVNQPQHF
V gene: TRBV27; J gene: TRBJ2-3; clone size: NA; D gene: NA; CDR3 DNA: TGTGCCAGCAGTCCGCAGACAGGCCGCCTCACAGATACGCAGTATTTT; CDR3 protein: CASSPQTGRLTDTQYF
V gene: TRBV10-3; J gene: TRBJ1-2; clone size: NA; D gene: NA; CDR3 DNA: TGTGCCATCAGTGAGTCCGGGAGCCTCCGAACTTATGGCTACACCTTC; CDR3 protein: CAISESGSLRTYGYTF
V gene: TRBV12-5; J gene: TRBJ2-3; clone size: NA; D gene: TRBD2; CDR3 DNA: TGTGCTAGTGGTTTTGGCGGGAGTTCGGATACGCAGTATTTT; CDR3 protein: CASGFGGSSDTQYF
V gene: TRBV5-6; J gene: TRBJ2-6; clone size: NA; D gene: NA; CDR3 DNA: TGTGCCAGCAGCTTGGGACGGAAGCCCGCCTCTGGGGCCAACGTCCTGACTTTC; CDR3 protein: CASSLGRKPASGANVLTF
V gene: TRBV25-1; J gene: TRBJ2-3; clone size: once; D gene: TRBD2; CDR3 DNA: TGTGCCAGCAGTGACGGACTAGCGGGACGCACAGATACGCAGTATTTT; CDR3 protein: CASSDGLAGRTDTQYF
V gene: TRBV27; J gene: TRBJ1-2; clone size: NA; D gene: NA; CDR3 DNA: TGTGCCAGCAGACCGACCGGGGGAGGGAGCTATGGCTACACCTTC; CDR3 protein: CASRPTGGGSYGYTF
V gene: TRBV5-1; J gene: TRBJ2-7; clone size: NA; D gene: NA; CDR3 DNA: TGCGCCAGCAGTCGCCGGGCAGACTACGAGCAGTACTTC; CDR3 protein: CASSRRADYEQYF
V gene: TRBV7-3; J gene: TRBJ2-1; clone size: once; D gene: TRBD2; CDR3 DNA: TGTGCCAGCAGCCCCTCTAGCGGGAGGCCCTACAATGAGCAGTTCTTC; CDR3 protein: CASSPSSGRPYNEQFF
V gene: TRBV7-2; J gene: TRBJ1-5; clone size: once; D gene: NA; CDR3 DNA: TGTGCCAGCAGCATGGGACCGACCTTACAGCCCCAGCATTTT; CDR3 protein: CASSMGPTLQPQHF
V gene: TRBV7-9; J gene: TRBJ2-2; clone size: once; D gene: NA; CDR3 DNA: TGTGCCAGCAGCTTACAAGGAACCGGGGAGCTGTTTTTT; CDR3 protein: CASSLQGTGELFF
V gene: TRBV7-2; J gene: TRBJ2-3; clone size: NA; D gene: TRBD2; CDR3 DNA: TGTGCCAGCAGCTTAGCCCGGCTAGCGGGCTCTAGCACAGATACGCAGTATTTT; CDR3 protein: CASSLARLAGSSTDTQYF
V gene: TRBV6-6; J gene: TRBJ1-1; clone size: NA; D gene: NA; CDR3 DNA: TGTGCCAGCAGTAAAATCACTGAAGCTTTCTTT; CDR3 protein: CASSKITEAFF
V gene: TRBV16; J gene: TRBJ2-5; clone size: once; D gene: NA; CDR3 DNA: TGTGCCAGCAGCCAATTAGGGACGGAACAAGAGACCCAGTACTTC; CDR3 protein: CASSQLGTEQETQYF
V gene: TRBV14; J gene: TRBJ2-4; clone size: NA; D gene: TRBD1; CDR3 DNA: TGTGCCAGCAGCCGCCTAGGGGGCTACCCAAACATTCAGTACTTC; CDR3 protein: CASSRLGGYPNIQYF
V gene: TRBV9; J gene: TRBJ2-1; clone size: once; D gene: TRBD1; CDR3 DNA: TGTGCCAGCAGCTCCGGGACAGTCTCCAATGAGCAGTTCTTC; CDR3 protein: CASSSGTVSNEQFF
V gene: TRBV15; J gene: TRBJ1-5; clone size: NA; D gene: NA; CDR3 DNA: TGTGCCACCAGGGGGCCTACCTTCAATCAGCCCCAGCATTTT; CDR3 protein: CATRGPTFNQPQHF
V gene: TRBV5-1; J gene: TRBJ2-7; clone size: NA; D gene: TRBD1; CDR3 DNA: TGCGCCAGCAGCTCCGGACAGGGTGGCGAGCAGTACTTC; CDR3 protein: CASSSGQGGEQYF